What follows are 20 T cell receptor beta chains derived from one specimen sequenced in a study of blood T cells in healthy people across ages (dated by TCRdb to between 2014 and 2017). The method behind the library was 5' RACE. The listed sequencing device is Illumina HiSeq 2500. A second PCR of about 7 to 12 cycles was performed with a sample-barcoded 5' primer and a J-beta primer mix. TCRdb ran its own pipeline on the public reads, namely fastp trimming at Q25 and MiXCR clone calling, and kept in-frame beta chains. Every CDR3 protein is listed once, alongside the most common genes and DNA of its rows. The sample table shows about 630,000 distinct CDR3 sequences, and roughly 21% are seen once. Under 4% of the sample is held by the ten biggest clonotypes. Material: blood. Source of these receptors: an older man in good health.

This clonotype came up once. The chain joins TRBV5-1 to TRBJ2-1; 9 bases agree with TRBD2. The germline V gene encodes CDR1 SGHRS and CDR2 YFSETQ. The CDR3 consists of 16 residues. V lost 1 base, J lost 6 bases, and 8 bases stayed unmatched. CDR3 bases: TGCGCCAGCAGCTTGAGCGGTCTAGCGGGGACCAATGAGCAGTTCTTC. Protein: CASSLSGLAGTNEQFF.

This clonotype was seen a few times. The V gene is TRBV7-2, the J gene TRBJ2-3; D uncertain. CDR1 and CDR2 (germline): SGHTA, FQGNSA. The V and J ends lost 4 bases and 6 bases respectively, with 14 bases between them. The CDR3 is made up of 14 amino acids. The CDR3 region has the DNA TGTGCCAGCAGCTCTGGTTCAGGCGGCGATACGCAGTATTTT. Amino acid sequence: CASSSGSGGDTQYF.

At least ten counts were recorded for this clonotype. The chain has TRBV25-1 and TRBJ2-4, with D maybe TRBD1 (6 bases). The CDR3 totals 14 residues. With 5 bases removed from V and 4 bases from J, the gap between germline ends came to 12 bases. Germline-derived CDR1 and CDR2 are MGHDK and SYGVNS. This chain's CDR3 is CASSPRDKKNIQYF. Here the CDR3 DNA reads TGTGCCAGCAGTCCTCGGGACAAAAAAAACATTCAGTACTTC. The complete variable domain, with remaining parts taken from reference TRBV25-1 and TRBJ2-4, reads EADIYQTPRYLVIGTGKKITLECSQTMGHDKMYWYQQDPGMELHLIHYSYGVNSTEKGDLSSESTVSRIRTEHFPLTLESARPSHTSQYLCASSPRDKKNIQYFGAGTRLSVL.

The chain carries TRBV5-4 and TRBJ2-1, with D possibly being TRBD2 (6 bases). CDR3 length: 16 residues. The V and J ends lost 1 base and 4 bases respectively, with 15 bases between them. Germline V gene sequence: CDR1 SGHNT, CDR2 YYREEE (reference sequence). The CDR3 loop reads CASSLKDGSSYNEQFF. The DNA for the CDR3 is TGTGCCAGCAGCTTGAAGGACGGGAGCTCGTACAATGAGCAGTTCTTC.

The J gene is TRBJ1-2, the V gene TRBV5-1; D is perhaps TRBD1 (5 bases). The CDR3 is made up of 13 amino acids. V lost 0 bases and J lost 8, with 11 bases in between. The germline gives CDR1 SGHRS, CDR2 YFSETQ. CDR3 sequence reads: CASSLAGDGGYTF. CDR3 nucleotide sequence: TGCGCCAGCAGCTTGGCCGGGGACGGAGGCTACACCTTC.

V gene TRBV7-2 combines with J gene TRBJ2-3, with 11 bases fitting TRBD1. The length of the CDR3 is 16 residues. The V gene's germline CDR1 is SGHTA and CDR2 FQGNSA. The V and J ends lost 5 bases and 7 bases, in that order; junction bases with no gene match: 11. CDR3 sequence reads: CASSPPGTGGLNTQYF. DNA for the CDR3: TGTGCCAGCAGCCCCCCCGGGACAGGGGGTCTTAATACGCAGTATTTT.

The DNA for the CDR3 is TGCAGTGGAAGAGAAATTAGCACAGATACGCAGTATTTT. Translation: CSGREISTDTQYF. V usage is TRBV20-1 and J usage is TRBJ2-3, with D uncertain. Trimming stripped 7 bases from V and 0 bases from J, with 11 bases between. This CDR3 comprises 13 residues. CDR1 and CDR2 (germline): DFQATT, SNEGSKA (reference sequence).

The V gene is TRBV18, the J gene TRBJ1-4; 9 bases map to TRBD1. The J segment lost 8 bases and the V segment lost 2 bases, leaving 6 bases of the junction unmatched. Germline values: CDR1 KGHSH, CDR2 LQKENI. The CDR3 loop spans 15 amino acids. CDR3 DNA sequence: TGTGCCAGCTCACCAGTCGGACAGGGGCCCGAAAAACTGTTTTTT. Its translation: CASSPVGQGPEKLFF. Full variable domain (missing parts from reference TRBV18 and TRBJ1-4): NAGVMQNPRHLVRRRGQEARLRCSPMKGHSHVYWYRQLPEEGLKFMVYLQKENIIDESGMPKERFSAEFPKEGPSILRIQQVVRGDSAAYFCASSPVGQGPEKLFFGSGTQLSVL.

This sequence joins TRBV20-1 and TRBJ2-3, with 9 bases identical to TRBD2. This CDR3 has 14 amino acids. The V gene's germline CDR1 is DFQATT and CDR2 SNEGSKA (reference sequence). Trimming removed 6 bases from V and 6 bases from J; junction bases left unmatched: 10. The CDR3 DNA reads TGCAGTGCCATCCTGGGACTAGCAGCCGATACGCAGTATTTT. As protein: CSAILGLAADTQYF.

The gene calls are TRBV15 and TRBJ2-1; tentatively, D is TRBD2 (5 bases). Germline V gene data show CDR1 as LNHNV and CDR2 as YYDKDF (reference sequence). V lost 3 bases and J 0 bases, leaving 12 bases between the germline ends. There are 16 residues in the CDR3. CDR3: CATSSLEASSYNEQFF. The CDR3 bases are TGTGCCACCAGCAGCTTGGAGGCCAGCTCCTACAATGAGCAGTTCTTC.

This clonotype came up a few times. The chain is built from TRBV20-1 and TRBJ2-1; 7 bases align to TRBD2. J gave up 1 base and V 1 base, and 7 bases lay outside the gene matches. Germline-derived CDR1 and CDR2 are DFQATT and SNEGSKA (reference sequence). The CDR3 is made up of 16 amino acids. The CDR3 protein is CSARGVAGESYNEQFF. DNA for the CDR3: TGCAGTGCTAGAGGTGTGGCGGGAGAGTCCTACAATGAGCAGTTCTTC.

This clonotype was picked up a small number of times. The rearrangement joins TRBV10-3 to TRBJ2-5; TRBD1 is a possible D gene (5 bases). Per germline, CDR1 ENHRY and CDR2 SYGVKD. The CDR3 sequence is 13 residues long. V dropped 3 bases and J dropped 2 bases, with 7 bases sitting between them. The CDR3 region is CAISEGVQETQYF. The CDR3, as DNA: TGTGCCATCAGTGAAGGGGTTCAAGAGACCCAGTACTTC.

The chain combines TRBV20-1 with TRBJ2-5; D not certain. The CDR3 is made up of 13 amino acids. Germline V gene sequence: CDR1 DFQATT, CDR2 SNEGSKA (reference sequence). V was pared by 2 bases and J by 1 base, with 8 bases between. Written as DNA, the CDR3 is TGCAGTGCTAGAAAGGACCCCCAAGAGACCCAGTACTTC. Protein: CSARKDPQETQYF.

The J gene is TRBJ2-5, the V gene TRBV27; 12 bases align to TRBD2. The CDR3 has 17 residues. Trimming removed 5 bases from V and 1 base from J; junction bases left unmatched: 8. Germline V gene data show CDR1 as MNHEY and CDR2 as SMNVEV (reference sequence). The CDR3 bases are TGTGCCAGCAGTCATACCGGACTAGCGGGAATCCAAGAGACCCAGTACTTC. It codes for CASSHTGLAGIQETQYF.

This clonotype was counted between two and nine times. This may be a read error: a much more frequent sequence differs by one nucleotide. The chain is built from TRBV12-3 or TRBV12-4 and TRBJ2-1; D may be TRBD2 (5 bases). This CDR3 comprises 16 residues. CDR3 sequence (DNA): TGTGCCAGCAGTTTTCGTCGGGAATCCCCTTACAATGAGCAGTCCTTC. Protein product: CASSFRRESPYNEQSF.

CDR3 nucleotide sequence: TGTGCCAGCAGCCAAGAAGTGGCCCTTGACAATGAGCAGTTCTTC. It yields the protein CASSQEVALDNEQFF. This chain uses TRBV3-1 with TRBJ2-1; D not certain. CDR3 size: 15 residues. Trimming left V 0 bases short and J 5 bases short, with 11 bases between. Germline assignment: CDR1 LGHDT and CDR2 YNNKEL (reference sequence).

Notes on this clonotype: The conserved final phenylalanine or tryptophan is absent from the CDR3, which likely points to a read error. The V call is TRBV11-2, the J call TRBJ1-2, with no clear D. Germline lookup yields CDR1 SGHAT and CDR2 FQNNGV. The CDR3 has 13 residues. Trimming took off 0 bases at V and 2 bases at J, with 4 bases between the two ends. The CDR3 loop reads CASSLEMNYGYTI. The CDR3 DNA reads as TGTGCCAGCAGCTTAGAGATGAACTATGGCTACACCATC.

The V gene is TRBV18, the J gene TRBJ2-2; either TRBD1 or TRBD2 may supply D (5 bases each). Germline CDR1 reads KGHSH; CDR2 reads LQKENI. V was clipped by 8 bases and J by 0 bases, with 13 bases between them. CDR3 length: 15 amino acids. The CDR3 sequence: CASAYRTANTGELFF. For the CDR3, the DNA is TGTGCCAGCGCCTACAGGACTGCGAACACCGGGGAGCTGTTTTTT.

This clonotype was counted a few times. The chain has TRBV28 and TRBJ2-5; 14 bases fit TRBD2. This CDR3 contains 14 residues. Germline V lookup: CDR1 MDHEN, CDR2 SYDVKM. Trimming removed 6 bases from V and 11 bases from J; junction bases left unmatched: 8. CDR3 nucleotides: TGTGCCAGCAGACCGACTAGCGGGAGGGCCGTGCAGTACTTC. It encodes CASRPTSGRAVQYF.

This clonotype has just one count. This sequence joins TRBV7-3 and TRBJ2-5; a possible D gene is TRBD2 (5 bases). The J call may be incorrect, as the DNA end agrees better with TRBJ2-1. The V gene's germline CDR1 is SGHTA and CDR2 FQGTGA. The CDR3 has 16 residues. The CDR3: CASSPRGGSNDNEQFF. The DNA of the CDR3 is TGTGCCAGCAGCCCCAGAGGCGGGTCGAATGACAATGAGCAGTTCTTC.